A single T cell receptor (beta chain) is shown here with its context. This record belongs to a study of OX40 agonist ivuxolimab in advanced cancers. Looking at the study overall: In this trial design, patients received ivuxolimab intravenously at 0.01 to 10 mg/kg every 2 weeks.

The CDR3 loop spans 15 amino acids. Germline V gene sequence: CDR1 SEHNR, CDR2 FQNEAQ (reference sequence). V was shortened by 1 base and J by 1 base, with 10 bases between the two germline ends. The protocol was immunoSEQ multiplex PCR, while the TCRdb copy is restricted to in-frame clones and leaves out a portion. The sample consists of about 13,000 clones, 65% to 85% of them appearing once. The sequences come from CD4+ or CD8+ T cells sorted from blood, collected in a trial of the OX40 agonist ivuxolimab. The sequence was obtained from an adult with an advanced solid tumor such as melanoma, head and neck, liver or kidney cancer. This chain links TRBV7-9 with TRBJ1-1; D is unclear. The CDR3 is CASSLGSRWNTEAFF. The CDR3 DNA follows: TGTGCCAGCAGCTTAGGGTCTAGATGGAACACTGAAGCTTTCTTT.